This paragraph reports one TCR beta chain. What it binds is unknown. The length of the CDR3 is 14 residues. Germline V lookup: CDR1 MNHNY, CDR2 SVGAGI (reference sequence). V was trimmed by 7 bases and J by 4 bases, leaving 16 bases between them. The source of the sample is a study of resident and recirculating memory T cells in vitiligo. Study background: Shave-biopsy epidermis from lesional and nonlesional skin was sequenced alongside PBMCs. Points from the study as a whole: Different lesions suggested infiltration by different T cell clones. No single dominant TCR clone appeared; lesion clonality varied.

Stable patients also lacked confetti depigmentation, a sign of active vitiligo. The data were produced by immunoSEQ multiplex PCR, yet TCRdb's version contains in-frame clones alone and is incomplete. This sample carries 70,000 or so clones, approximately 93% of them seen once, and the ten largest clones take over 4.5%. The sample comprised blood. The sequence was collected from a male donor with vitiligo. The V gene is TRBV6-6, the J gene TRBJ1-2, with D possibly being TRBD1 (6 bases). Here the CDR3 reads CASISRGAGYGYTF. Here the CDR3 DNA reads TGTGCCAGCATCTCACGGGGGGCCGGCTATGGCTACACCTTC.